Below, 18 T cell receptor beta chains from the same sample are listed, as sequenced in a study of tumor-infiltrating lymphocytes in primary liver carcinoma. TCR beta cDNA came from about 0.55 ug total RNA, primed with a constant-region primer. ARM-PCR was slightly modified, and three nested multiplex PCR rounds with it gave rise to the TCR beta libraries. Rounds one and two of PCR, each of around 9 cycles, were primed with TRBV1-TRBV30 forward primers and a C-beta reverse primer. Each CDR3 protein is one row after TCRdb ran MiXCR on the multiplex PCR reads. The data show approximately 210,000 distinct CDR3 sequences, about 65% seen once. Germline DNA was also extracted, and blood RNA derived from unsorted whole blood. The sequenced material came from peripheral blood. Receptors were obtained from a woman aged 60-75 years with primary liver carcinoma and hepatitis B virus infection.

The chain uses TRBV7-9 and TRBJ1-4, with D possibly matching TRBD1 (5 bases). The CDR3 length is 14 residues. The V end lost 5 bases, the J end lost 0 bases, and 7 bases lay between the germline ends. Germline V gene sequence: CDR1 SEHNR, CDR2 FQNEAQ (reference sequence). The CDR3 DNA sequence: TGTGCCAGCAGCGGGGGGACAACTAATGAAAAACTGTTTTTT. Translation gives CASSGGTTNEKLFF.

This chain uses TRBV5-1 with TRBJ1-1; D may be TRBD1 (5 bases). Germline V gene sequence: CDR1 SGHRS, CDR2 YFSETQ. V was trimmed by 0 bases and J by 7 bases, leaving 13 bases between them. The CDR3 consists of 14 residues. The DNA for the CDR3 is TGCGCCAGCAGCTTGGACTCGAAGGACATTGAAGCTTTCTTT. Translating gives CASSLDSKDIEAFF. The variable domain in full, with the rest retrieved from reference TRBV5-1 and TRBJ1-1, is KAGVTQTPRYLIKTRGQQVTLSCSPISGHRSVSWYQQTPGQGLQFLFEYFSETQRNKGNFPGRFSGRQFSNSRSEMNVSTLELGDSALYLCASSLDSKDIEAFFGQGTRLTVV.

This clonotype has a count of ten or more. This chain connects TRBV6-5 to TRBJ2-7; the match to TRBD2 covers 10 bases. This CDR3 contains 16 residues. The germline V gene encodes CDR1 MNHEY and CDR2 SVGAGI. V lost 8 bases to trimming and J lost 0 bases; unmatched junction nucleotides: 10. The CDR3 region is CASGRLIAGGSYEQYF. CDR3 bases: TGTGCCAGCGGAAGACTCATAGCGGGAGGCTCCTACGAGCAGTACTTC.

Turning to this clonotype: This may come from a read error, since a much larger clone is one base off. The CDR3: CAISKTKSSYEQYF. The CDR3 coding sequence is TGTGCCATCAGTAAGACCAAGAGCTCCTACGAGCAGTACTTC. The rearrangement uses TRBV6-5 and TRBJ2-7, with unresolved D. CDR1 MNHEY and CDR2 SVGAGI come from the germline V gene. The CDR3 runs to 14 residues.

Details on this clonotype: Since a much larger clone is just one base distant, this may be a read error. V and J are TRBV6-1 and TRBJ1-6, with D uncertain. Looked up from germline, CDR1 is MNHNS and CDR2 is SASEGT. CDR3 length equals 12 residues. The CDR3 sequence is CVSSVANSPLHF. CDR3 nucleotide sequence: TGTGTCAGCAGTGTCGCGAATTCACCCCTCCACTTT.

A word on this clonotype: Its ends do not fully match the called genes, so a read error is possible. The CDR3 DNA sequence: TGTGCCAACAGCTCCCGGGGGACGCGGACCATGGACAATGAGCAGTTCTTC. Translated, it gives CANSSRGTRTMDNEQFF. The chain has TRBV11-3 and TRBJ2-1; D may be TRBD2 (6 bases). From germline, CDR1 is SGHNT and CDR2 YENEEA. The CDR3 has 17 residues.

As for this clonotype: This clone may be a read error of a much larger clone one base away. V usage is TRBV6-1 and J usage is TRBJ2-7, with 9 bases that match TRBD1. The CDR3 has 16 amino acids. J was trimmed by 6 bases and V by 1 base; bases with no gene match: 10. CDR1 is MNHNS, CDR2 SASEGT, per germline. This CDR3 is CASSEGGDRVSREQYF. The CDR3 DNA reads as TGTGCCAGCAGTGAAGGTGGGGACAGGGTTTCGCGCGAGCAGTACTTC.

The chain couples TRBV5-4 to TRBJ2-3; 14 positions agree with TRBD2. Germline CDR1 reads SGHNT; CDR2 reads YYREEE (reference sequence). With V trimmed by 7 bases and J by 6 bases, 13 bases remained unmatched. This CDR3 has 17 residues. The CDR3 loop reads CASCPGTSGSLGDTQYF. Written as DNA, the CDR3 is TGTGCCAGCTGCCCCGGGACTAGCGGGAGTTTGGGGGATACGCAGTATTTT.

V and J are TRBV10-2 and TRBJ2-1, with D unclear. Germline CDR1 is WSHSY and CDR2 is SAAADI. The CDR3 length is 17 residues. Trimming cost V 3 bases and J 1 base, with 16 bases left between them. The CDR3 spells CASSDSLTDVSYNEQFF. DNA of the CDR3: TGCGCCAGCAGTGACTCACTAACCGACGTATCCTACAATGAGCAGTTCTTC.

This clonotype came up many times. The chain recombines TRBV6-1 with TRBJ1-5; D not certain. Trimming removed 2 bases at V and 6 bases at J, with 11 bases between. Per the germline V gene, CDR1 is MNHNS and CDR2 is SASEGT. The CDR3 runs to 14 residues. Written as DNA, the CDR3 is TGTGCCAGCAGTGAAACCGGCGAGGTTCAGCCCCAGCATTTT. Protein sequence: CASSETGEVQPQHF.

Regarding this clonotype: A much larger clone sits a single nucleotide away, making a read error possible. J is TRBJ2-7 and V is TRBV12-3 or TRBV12-4; TRBD2 is a possible D gene (6 bases). This CDR3 comprises 11 residues. V gave up 11 bases and J gave up 3 bases, with 11 bases separating them. This chain's CDR3 is CASGTFYEQYF. As DNA, the CDR3 is TGTGCCTCCGGGACTTTCTACGAGCAGTACTTC.

Worth noting for this clonotype: A read error is possible here, since a much larger clone lies one base away. The chain employs TRBV6-7 and TRBJ1-4; D is ambiguous. TRBV6-7 belongs to the ORF category, with a function that is uncertain. This CDR3 is built from 15 residues. The CDR3 reads CASSHSRTTNEKLFF. DNA of the CDR3: TGTGCCAGCAGTCACTCTCGAACAACTAATGAAAAACTGTTTTTT.

This clonotype was observed once. At one end the junction does not follow the germline gene, possibly because of a read error. The genes are TRBV28 and TRBJ1-1; TRBD1 might be the D (6 bases). Germline V lookup: CDR1 MDHEN, CDR2 SYDVKM. The CDR3 sequence is 15 residues long. CDR3 bases: TGTACCAGCAGTTTAGTGGGGGGCCAGAACACTGAAGCTTTCTTT. The encoded protein is CTSSLVGGQNTEAFF.

Points on this clonotype: A junction end diverges from the germline sequence, so it may reflect a read error. The rearrangement links TRBV4-1 to TRBJ1-4; TRBD1 matches at 7 bases. Germline values: CDR1 MGHRA, CDR2 YSYEKL. The CDR3 sequence is 18 residues long. DNA of the CDR3: TGCGTCAGCAGCCACAAAACAACAGGGGAGGGGAATAATGAAAAACTGTTTTTT. Translated: CVSSHKTTGEGNNEKLFF.

Remarks on this clonotype: At one boundary the junction diverges from the germline segment, which might be a read error. This chain uses TRBV28 with TRBJ2-6; possible D gene TRBD1, 5 bases. The CDR3 contains 13 residues. Per the germline V gene, CDR1 is MDHEN and CDR2 is SYDVKM. CDR3 amino acids: CANIRSGANVLTF. The CDR3, as DNA: TGTGCCAACATAAGGTCTGGGGCCAACGTTCTGACTTTC. The entire variable domain, with the rest obtained from reference TRBV28 and TRBJ2-6, is as follows: DVKVTQSSRYLVKRTGEKVFLECVQDMDHENMFWYRQDPGLGLRLIYFSYDVKMKEKGDIPEGYSVSREKKERFSLILESASTNQTSMYLCANIRSGANVLTFGAGSRLTVL.

V usage is TRBV5-1 and J usage is TRBJ2-7, with 7 bases matching TRBD1. This CDR3 is 14 amino acids long. CDR1 and CDR2 (germline): SGHRS, YFSETQ. Trimming removed 4 bases from V and 3 bases from J; junction bases left unmatched: 7. The CDR3 sequence: CASSHGDRNYEQYF. DNA of the CDR3: TGCGCCAGCAGCCACGGGGACAGAAACTACGAGCAGTACTTC. Variable domain in full (rest from reference TRBV5-1 and TRBJ2-7): KAGVTQTPRYLIKTRGQQVTLSCSPISGHRSVSWYQQTPGQGLQFLFEYFSETQRNKGNFPGRFSGRQFSNSRSEMNVSTLELGDSALYLCASSHGDRNYEQYFGPGTRLTVT.

The gene calls are TRBV28 and TRBJ2-7; TRBD2 matches 7 bases. Germline trimming cut 2 bases from V and 2 bases from J; bases unmatched to any gene: 9. This CDR3 comprises 16 residues. The germline gives CDR1 MDHEN, CDR2 SYDVKM. CDR3 DNA: TGTGCCAGCAGTTTAAACGGGGGGAGAGGGACCTACGAGCAGTACTTC. Translation gives CASSLNGGRGTYEQYF.

A few counts support this clonotype. The genes are TRBV12-3 or TRBV12-4 and TRBJ2-1; D ambiguous. V shed 5 bases and J shed 5 bases, with 19 bases lying between them. The CDR3 runs to 16 residues. The CDR3 sequence: CASSPRGGGRHNEQFF. CDR3 DNA: TGTGCCAGCAGTCCGCGTGGTGGTGGCCGTCACAATGAGCAGTTCTTC.